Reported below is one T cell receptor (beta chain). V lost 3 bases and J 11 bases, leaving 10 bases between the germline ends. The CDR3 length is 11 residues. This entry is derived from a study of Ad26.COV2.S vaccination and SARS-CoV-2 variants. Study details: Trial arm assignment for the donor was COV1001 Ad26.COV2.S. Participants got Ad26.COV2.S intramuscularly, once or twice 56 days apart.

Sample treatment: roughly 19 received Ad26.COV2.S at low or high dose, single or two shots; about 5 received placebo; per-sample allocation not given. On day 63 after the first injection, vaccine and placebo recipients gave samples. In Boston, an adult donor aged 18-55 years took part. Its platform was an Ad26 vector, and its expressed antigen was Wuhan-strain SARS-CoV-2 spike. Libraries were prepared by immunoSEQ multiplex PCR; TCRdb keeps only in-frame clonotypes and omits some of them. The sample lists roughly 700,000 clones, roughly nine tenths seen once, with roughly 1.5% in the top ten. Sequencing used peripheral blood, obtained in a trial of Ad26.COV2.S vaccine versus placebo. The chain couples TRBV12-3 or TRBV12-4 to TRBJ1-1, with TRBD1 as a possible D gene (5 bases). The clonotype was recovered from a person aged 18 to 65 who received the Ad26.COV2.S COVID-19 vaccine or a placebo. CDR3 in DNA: TGTGCCAGCAGTTTCGGGTACAGGGCTTTCTTT. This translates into CASSFGYRAFF.